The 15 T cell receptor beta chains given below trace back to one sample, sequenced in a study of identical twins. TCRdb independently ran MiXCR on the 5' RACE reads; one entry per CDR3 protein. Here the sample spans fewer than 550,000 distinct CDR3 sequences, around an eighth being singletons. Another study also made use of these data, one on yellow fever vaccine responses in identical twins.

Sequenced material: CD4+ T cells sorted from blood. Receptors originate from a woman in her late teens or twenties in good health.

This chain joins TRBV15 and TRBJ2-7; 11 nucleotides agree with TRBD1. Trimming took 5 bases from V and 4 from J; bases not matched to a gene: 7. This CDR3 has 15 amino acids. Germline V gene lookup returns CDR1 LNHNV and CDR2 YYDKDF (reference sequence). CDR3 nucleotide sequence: TGTGCCACCAGCGTTACCGGGACAGGGGGATACGAGCAGTACGTC. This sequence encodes CATSVTGTGGYEQYV.

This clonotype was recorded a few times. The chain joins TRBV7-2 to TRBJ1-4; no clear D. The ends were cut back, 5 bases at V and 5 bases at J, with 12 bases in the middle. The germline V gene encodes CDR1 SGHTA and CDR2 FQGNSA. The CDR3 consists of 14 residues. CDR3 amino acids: CASSRQVSNEKLFF. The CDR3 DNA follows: TGTGCCAGCAGCAGACAAGTATCAAATGAAAAACTGTTTTTT.

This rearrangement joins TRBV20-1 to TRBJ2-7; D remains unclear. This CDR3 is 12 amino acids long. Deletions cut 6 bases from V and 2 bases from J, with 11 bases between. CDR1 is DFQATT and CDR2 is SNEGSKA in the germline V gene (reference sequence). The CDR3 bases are TGCAGTGCCCCGACTGGCCCCTACGAGCAGTACTTC. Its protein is CSAPTGPYEQYF.

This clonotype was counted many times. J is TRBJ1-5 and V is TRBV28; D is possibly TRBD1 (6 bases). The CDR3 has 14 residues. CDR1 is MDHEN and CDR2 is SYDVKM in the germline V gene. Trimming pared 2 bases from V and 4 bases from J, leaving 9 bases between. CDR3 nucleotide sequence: TGTGCCAGCAGTTTACGGGGGCGAAATCAGCCCCAGCATTTT. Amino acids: CASSLRGRNQPQHF. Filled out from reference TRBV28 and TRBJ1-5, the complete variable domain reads DVKVTQSSRYLVKRTGEKVFLECVQDMDHENMFWYRQDPGLGLRLIYFSYDVKMKEKGDIPEGYSVSREKKERFSLILESASTNQTSMYLCASSLRGRNQPQHFGDGTRLSIL.

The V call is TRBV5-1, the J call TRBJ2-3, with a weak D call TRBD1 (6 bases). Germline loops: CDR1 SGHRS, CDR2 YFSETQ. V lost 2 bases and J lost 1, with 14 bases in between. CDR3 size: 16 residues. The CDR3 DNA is TGCGCCAGCAGCTTTTCAAAGGGGGACGGCACAGATACGCAGTATTTT. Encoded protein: CASSFSKGDGTDTQYF. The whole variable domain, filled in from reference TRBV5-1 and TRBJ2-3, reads KAGVTQTPRYLIKTRGQQVTLSCSPISGHRSVSWYQQTPGQGLQFLFEYFSETQRNKGNFPGRFSGRQFSNSRSEMNVSTLELGDSALYLCASSFSKGDGTDTQYFGPGTRLTVL.

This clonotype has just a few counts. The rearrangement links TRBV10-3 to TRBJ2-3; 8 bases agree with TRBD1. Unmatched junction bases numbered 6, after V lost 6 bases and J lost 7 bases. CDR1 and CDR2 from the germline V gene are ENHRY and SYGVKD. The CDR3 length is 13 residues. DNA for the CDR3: TGTGCCATCAGATCCGGACAGGGCAATACGCAGTATTTT. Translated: CAIRSGQGNTQYF.

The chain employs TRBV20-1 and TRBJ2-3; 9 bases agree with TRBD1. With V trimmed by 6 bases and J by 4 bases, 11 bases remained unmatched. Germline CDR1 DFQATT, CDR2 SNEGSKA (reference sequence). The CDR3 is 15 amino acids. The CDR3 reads CSADGSTGGADTQYF. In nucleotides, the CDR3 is TGCAGTGCCGACGGCTCTACAGGGGGCGCAGATACGCAGTATTTT.

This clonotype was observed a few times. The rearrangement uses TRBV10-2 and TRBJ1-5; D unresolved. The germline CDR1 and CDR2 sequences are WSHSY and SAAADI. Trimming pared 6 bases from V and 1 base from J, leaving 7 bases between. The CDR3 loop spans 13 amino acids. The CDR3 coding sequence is TGCGCCAGCAGGGAAGACAGCAATCAGCCCCAGCATTTT. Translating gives CASREDSNQPQHF.

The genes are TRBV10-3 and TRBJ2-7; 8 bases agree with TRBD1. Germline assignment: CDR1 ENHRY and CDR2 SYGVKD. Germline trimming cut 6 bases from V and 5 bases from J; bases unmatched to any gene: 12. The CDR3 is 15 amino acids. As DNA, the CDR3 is TGTGCCATCAGGGACAGGGCAAAACCAGGGGACGAGCAGTACTTC. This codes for CAIRDRAKPGDEQYF.

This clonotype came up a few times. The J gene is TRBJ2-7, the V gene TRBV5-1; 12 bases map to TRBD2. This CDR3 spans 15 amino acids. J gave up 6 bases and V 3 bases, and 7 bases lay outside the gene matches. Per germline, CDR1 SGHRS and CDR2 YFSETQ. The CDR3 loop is CASSSTSGGSIEQYF. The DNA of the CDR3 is TGCGCCAGCAGCTCAACTAGCGGGGGGTCCATCGAGCAGTACTTC. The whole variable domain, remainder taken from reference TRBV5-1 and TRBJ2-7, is KAGVTQTPRYLIKTRGQQVTLSCSPISGHRSVSWYQQTPGQGLQFLFEYFSETQRNKGNFPGRFSGRQFSNSRSEMNVSTLELGDSALYLCASSSTSGGSIEQYFGPGTRLTVT.

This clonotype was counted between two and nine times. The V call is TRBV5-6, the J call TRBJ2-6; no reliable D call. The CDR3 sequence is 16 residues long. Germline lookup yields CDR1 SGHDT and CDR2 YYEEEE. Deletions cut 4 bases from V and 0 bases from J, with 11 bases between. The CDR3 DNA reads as TGTGCCAGCAGCCGTGGACGGATCTCTGGGGCCAACGTCCTGACTTTC. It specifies CASSRGRISGANVLTF. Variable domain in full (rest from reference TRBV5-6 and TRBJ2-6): DAGVTQSPTHLIKTRGQQVTLRCSPKSGHDTVSWYQQALGQGPQFIFQYYEEEERQRGNFPDRFSGHQFPNYSSELNVNALLLGDSALYLCASSRGRISGANVLTFGAGSRLTVL.

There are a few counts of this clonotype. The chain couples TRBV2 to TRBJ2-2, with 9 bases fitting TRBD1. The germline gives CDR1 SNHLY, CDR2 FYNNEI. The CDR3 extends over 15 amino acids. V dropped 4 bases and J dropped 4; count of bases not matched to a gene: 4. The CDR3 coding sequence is TGTGCCAGCAGTGGCCGGGACAGGGTCACCGGGGAGCTGTTTTTT. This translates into CASSGRDRVTGELFF.

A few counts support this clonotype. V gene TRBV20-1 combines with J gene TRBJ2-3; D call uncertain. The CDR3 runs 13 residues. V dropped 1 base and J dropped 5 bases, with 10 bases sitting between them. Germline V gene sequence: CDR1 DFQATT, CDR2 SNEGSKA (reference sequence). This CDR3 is CSARVGSQDTQYF. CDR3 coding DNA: TGCAGTGCTAGAGTGGGTAGTCAAGATACGCAGTATTTT.

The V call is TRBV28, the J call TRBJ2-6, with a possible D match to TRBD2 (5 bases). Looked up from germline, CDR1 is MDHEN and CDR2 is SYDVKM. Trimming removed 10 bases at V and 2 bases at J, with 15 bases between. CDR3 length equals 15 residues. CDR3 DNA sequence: TGTGCCACCTTCCTTGAGGGCGCTGGGGCCAACGTCCTGACTTTC. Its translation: CATFLEGAGANVLTF.

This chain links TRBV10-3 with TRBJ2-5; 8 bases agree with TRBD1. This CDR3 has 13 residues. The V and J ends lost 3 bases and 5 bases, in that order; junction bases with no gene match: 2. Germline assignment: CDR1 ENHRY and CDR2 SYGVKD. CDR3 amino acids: CAISEGQGETQYF. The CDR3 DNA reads TGTGCCATCAGTGAAGGACAGGGTGAGACCCAGTACTTC.